Sequencing of this T cell receptor (beta chain) was carried out in a study of OX40 agonist ivuxolimab in advanced cancers. Study context: Patients received ivuxolimab, an intravenous treatment, every 2 weeks at 0.01 to 10 mg/kg.

Method: immunoSEQ multiplex PCR; TCRdb's copy keeps in-frame clones and lacks some. The sample contains approximately 18,000 clones, around 80% of which appear only once. The V end lost 4 bases, the J end lost 6 bases, and 9 bases lay between the germline ends. The CDR3 is 12 residues long. CDR1 is SGHDN, CDR2 FVKESK, per germline. The timepoints at which blood was sampled were baseline, cycle 4 day 1, and cycle 7 day 1. The specimen comprised CD4+ or CD8+ T cells sorted from blood, sampled in a trial of the OX40 agonist ivuxolimab. The V and J genes are TRBV14 and TRBJ1-2, with unresolved D. The receptor comes from an adult with an advanced solid tumor such as melanoma, head and neck, liver or kidney cancer. The CDR3 DNA is TGTGCCAGCAGCCCGACGCGAGATGGCTACACCTTC. Amino acids: CASSPTRDGYTF.